These 12 T cell receptor beta chains were all obtained from the same sample, sequenced in a study of blood T cell repertoires in COVID-19 (dated by TCRdb to 2018 to 2021). The library was generated by the immunoSEQ multiplex PCR assay. Imported from immuneACCESS, the table was reduced by TCRdb to in-frame sequences with V and J called. These copies leave out some clones; in studies compared against another copy, an unresolved V gene accounts for under half, and the cause of the remainder is not known. This sample holds approximately 530,000 clones; roughly 89% were observed only once. The leading ten clones occupy 7.8% of the sample. The specimen sequenced was peripheral blood. These receptor sequences come from a woman aged 50 to 60 with COVID-19, enrolled during active disease.

This chain uses TRBV7-3 with TRBJ1-1; 10 bases match TRBD1. The CDR3 totals 15 residues. CDR1 is SGHTA, CDR2 FQGTGA, per germline. Trimming cost V 5 bases and J 5 bases; bases outside gene matches: 8. The CDR3 spells CASSAGDRGITEAFF. The CDR3 DNA reads as TGTGCCAGCAGCGCCGGGGACAGGGGAATAACTGAAGCTTTCTTT. The full variable domain, with the rest looked up from reference TRBV7-3 and TRBJ1-1, is GAGVSQTPSNKVTEKGKYVELRCDPISGHTALYWYRQSLGQGPEFLIYFQGTGAADDSGLPNDRFFAVRPEGSVSTLKIQRTERGDSAVYLCASSAGDRGITEAFFGQGTRLTVV.

The rearrangement joins TRBV24-1 to TRBJ2-1; 10 bases are a match to TRBD2. CDR3 length: 16 amino acids. V lost 3 bases, J lost 1 base, and 2 bases stayed unmatched. Germline CDR1 reads KGHDR; CDR2 reads SFDVKD. CDR3: CATSDPSGGSYNEQFF. DNA for the CDR3: TGTGCCACCAGTGATCCTAGCGGGGGATCCTACAATGAGCAGTTCTTC.

The rearrangement joins TRBV5-6 to TRBJ2-2, with D possibly being TRBD2 (5 bases). Trimming shortened V by 4 bases and J by 3 bases, and 13 bases separated the two germline ends. CDR1 and CDR2 from the germline V gene are SGHDT and YYEEEE. The CDR3 extends over 15 amino acids. The CDR3 here is CASSILVTYTGELFF. In nucleotides, the CDR3 is TGTGCCAGCAGCATACTAGTAACCTACACCGGGGAGCTGTTTTTT.

The chain couples TRBV6-2 or TRBV6-3 to TRBJ1-5; 8 bases agree with TRBD1. The CDR3 length is 14 residues. Germline lookup yields CDR1 MNHEY and CDR2 SVGEGT. V lost 5 bases, J lost 7 bases, and 7 bases stayed unmatched. The CDR3 DNA follows: TGTGCCAGCAGTACACAGGGGGGTGCCCAGCCCCAGCATTTT. This translates into CASSTQGGAQPQHF.

The rearrangement links TRBV6-5 to TRBJ1-4, with TRBD1 as a possible D gene (5 bases). Trimming cost V 6 bases and J 7 bases, with 18 bases left between them. CDR1 and CDR2 from the germline V gene are MNHEY and SVGAGI. CDR3 length: 15 amino acids. CDR3 nucleotide sequence: TGTGCCAGCAGGCCAAACCAGGGCTTGGGTGAAAAACTGTTTTTT. This sequence encodes CASRPNQGLGEKLFF.

CDR3 nucleotides: TGCGCCAGCAGCCACCGCTCTTCCAGCTATGGCTACACCTTC. This sequence encodes CASSHRSSSYGYTF. This chain links TRBV4-1 with TRBJ1-2; D not resolved. The ends were cut back, 3 bases at V and 4 bases at J, with 12 bases in the middle. Germline lookup yields CDR1 MGHRA and CDR2 YSYEKL. This CDR3 is 14 amino acids long.

This chain uses TRBV10-2 with TRBJ1-6, with 11 bases identical to TRBD1. Germline CDR1 and CDR2: WSHSY and SAAADI. Losses at the gene ends were 5 bases for V and 1 base for J; bases not matched to a gene: 7. This CDR3 region has 18 residues. The CDR3 nucleotides read TGCGCCAGCAGTCCCGGGACAGGGGGTAATTCCTATAATTCACCCCTCCACTTT. It specifies CASSPGTGGNSYNSPLHF.

V gene TRBV30 combines with J gene TRBJ2-7, with D maybe TRBD1 (5 bases). The V gene lost 0 bases and the J gene lost 7 bases, with 7 bases spanning the gap. The CDR3 runs 11 residues. Per germline, CDR1 GTSNPN and CDR2 SVGIG (reference sequence). CDR3 sequence (DNA): TGTGCCTGGAGTGTAGGGGCTGAGCAGTACTTC. This encodes CAWSVGAEQYF.

The chain has TRBV25-1 and TRBJ1-1; TRBD1 might be the D (6 bases). CDR3 length equals 14 residues. V lost 5 bases, J lost 5 bases, and 15 bases lay in between. Germline CDR1 and CDR2: MGHDK and SYGVNS. The CDR3 DNA follows: TGTGCCAGCAGTCCCTGGGGGAGGGGGACTGAAGCTTTCTTT. Translation gives CASSPWGRGTEAFF.

Worth noting for this clone: The same CDR3 also results from other DNA sequences found in this sample. This chain joins TRBV6-1 and TRBJ1-1; no definite D call. Germline lookup yields CDR1 MNHNS and CDR2 SASEGT. V shed 2 bases and J shed 2 bases, with 9 bases lying between them. This CDR3 spans 14 amino acids. CDR3 in amino acids: CASSESRRNTEAFF. In DNA form, the CDR3 reads TGTGCCAGCAGTGAAAGCAGGCGAAACACTGAAGCTTTCTTT.

The CDR3 DNA sequence: TGCGCCAGCAGCTTGGGTGGACAGGTCACTGAAGCTTTCTTT. Translated: CASSLGGQVTEAFF. The genes are TRBV5-1 and TRBJ1-1; 7 nucleotides match TRBD1. The CDR3 is 14 amino acids. Unmatched junction bases numbered 3, after V lost 0 bases and J lost 4 bases. The germline gives CDR1 SGHRS, CDR2 YFSETQ.

This chain connects TRBV19 to TRBJ1-1; D perhaps matches TRBD1 (6 bases). Germline lookup yields CDR1 LNHDA and CDR2 SQIVND (reference sequence). V was shortened by 7 bases and J by 1 base, with 13 bases between the two germline ends. CDR3 length: 14 residues. CDR3 coding DNA: TGTGCCAGTACCCGGACAGACTCGAACACTGAAGCTTTCTTT. Amino acid sequence: CASTRTDSNTEAFF.